One sample yielded the 25 T cell receptor beta chains listed below, sequenced in a study of blood T cell repertoires in COVID-19. This table comes from immunoSEQ multiplex PCR, and its TCRdb copy is limited to in-frame clones, with some not included. Among about 220,000 clones, around 82% were seen once, and the ten largest hold around 13%. The sample comprised peripheral blood. All receptors derive from a human donor in a cohort sampled during active COVID-19.

The chain uses TRBV6-5 and TRBJ1-5; D gene ambiguous. The length of the CDR3 is 15 residues. Germline assignment: CDR1 MNHEY and CDR2 SVGAGI. Trimming took off 7 bases at V and 5 bases at J, with 18 bases between the two ends. The CDR3 DNA follows: TGTGCCAGCATCTTCAGGCTCAACACGGATCAGCCCCAGCATTTT. Its protein product is CASIFRLNTDQPQHF.

The sample holds many counts of this clone. The CDR3: CASSLALAKNIQYF. As DNA, the CDR3 is TGTGCCAGCAGCTTGGCCCTAGCCAAAAACATTCAGTACTTC. This chain joins TRBV5-4 and TRBJ2-4; D is undetermined. This CDR3 has 14 residues. Germline assignment: CDR1 SGHNT and CDR2 YYREEE (reference sequence). V was trimmed by 0 bases and J by 0 bases, leaving 4 bases between them. The full variable domain, rest sourced from reference TRBV5-4 and TRBJ2-4, is ETGVTQSPTHLIKTRGQQVTLRCSSQSGHNTVSWYQQALGQGPQFIFQYYREEENGRGNFPPRFSGLQFPNYSSELNVNALELDDSALYLCASSLALAKNIQYFGAGTRLSVL.

There are a few counts of this clone. This sequence joins TRBV7-9 and TRBJ2-3, with 12 positions matching TRBD2. The V gene end was trimmed by 4 bases and the J gene end by 2 bases; junction bases not matched to a gene: 1. Germline lookup yields CDR1 SEHNR and CDR2 FQNEAQ (reference sequence). The CDR3 has 15 amino acids. In nucleotides, the CDR3 is TGTGCCAGCAGCTGGACTAGCGGGAACACAGATACGCAGTATTTT. It specifies CASSWTSGNTDTQYF.

The chain employs TRBV11-1 and TRBJ2-2; 8 bases fit TRBD1. The CDR3 covers 15 residues. V shed 5 bases and J 4 bases; nucleotides not matched to a gene: 6. The V gene's germline CDR1 is SGHAT and CDR2 FQDESV (reference sequence). CDR3 region: CASSRGQGGTGELFF. CDR3 bases: TGTGCCAGCAGCCGTGGACAGGGAGGCACCGGGGAGCTGTTTTTT.

This clone was observed a handful of times. The chain is built from TRBV28 and TRBJ2-7; 8 positions match TRBD2. Germline V gene data show CDR1 as MDHEN and CDR2 as SYDVKM. V was pared by 6 bases and J by 9 bases, with 16 bases of the junction left unmatched. The CDR3 runs to 15 residues. The CDR3 is CASSLAGANKGRQYF. The CDR3 region has the DNA TGTGCCAGCAGCCTAGCGGGTGCTAATAAAGGTCGGCAGTACTTC.

The chain has TRBV7-2 and TRBJ1-1; tentatively, D is TRBD1 (6 bases). Trimming removed 2 bases from V and 2 bases from J, with 18 bases in between. CDR1 and CDR2 from the germline V gene are SGHTA and FQGNSA. The CDR3 spans 17 residues. The CDR3 here is CASSLKGVGGANTEAFF. The CDR3, as DNA: TGTGCCAGCAGCTTAAAAGGAGTTGGGGGGGCTAACACTGAAGCTTTCTTT.

Comments on this clone: Additional DNA sequences in this sample encode the identical CDR3. This chain uses TRBV28 with TRBJ2-7; 9 bases agree with TRBD2. Per the germline V gene, CDR1 is MDHEN and CDR2 is SYDVKM. V was pared by 2 bases and J by 3 bases, with 5 bases of the junction left unmatched. This CDR3 is 15 amino acids long. The DNA of the CDR3 is TGTGCCAGCAGTTTAGCGACTAGCGGAATCTACGAGCAGTACTTC. It codes for CASSLATSGIYEQYF.

The chain combines TRBV7-2 with TRBJ2-7, with 8 bases lining up with TRBD1. V shed 5 bases, J shed 2 bases, and the junction held 5 bases outside the gene matches. From germline, CDR1 is SGHTA and CDR2 FQGNSA. The CDR3 contains 14 residues. The CDR3 here is CASSPDRDAYEQYF. CDR3 bases: TGTGCCAGCAGCCCGGACAGGGATGCCTACGAGCAGTACTTC.

The chain's CDR3 is CASSPRVVNTEAFF. CDR3 DNA sequence: TGCGCCAGCAGCCCCAGGGTGGTGAACACTGAAGCTTTCTTT. J is TRBJ1-1 and V is TRBV5-1, with D tentatively TRBD1 (5 bases). The CDR3 is 14 residues long. Germline V CDR1 and CDR2: SGHRS, YFSETQ. With 4 bases removed from V and 0 bases from J, the gap between germline ends came to 10 bases.

The table lists this clone with a few counts. This sequence joins TRBV5-1 and TRBJ2-1, with D perhaps TRBD2 (6 bases). The CDR3 contains 13 residues. Germline assignment: CDR1 SGHRS and CDR2 YFSETQ. Trimming cost V 4 bases and J 5 bases, with 10 bases left between them. CDR3 DNA sequence: TGCGCCAGCAGCGTGGACTACAACAATGAGCAGTTCTTC. It codes for CASSVDYNNEQFF.

V and J are TRBV5-1 and TRBJ2-5; D is uncertain. Germline V gene lookup returns CDR1 SGHRS and CDR2 YFSETQ. The ends were cut back, 0 bases at V and 5 bases at J, with 11 bases in the middle. The CDR3 spans 14 residues. The CDR3 protein is CASSLDDSGETQYF. The CDR3 coding sequence is TGCGCCAGCAGCTTGGACGACTCCGGGGAGACCCAGTACTTC.

The chain links TRBV28 to TRBJ2-3; 7 bases are a match to TRBD2. CDR3 size: 14 residues. V dropped 5 bases and J dropped 4; count of bases not matched to a gene: 6. The germline gives CDR1 MDHEN, CDR2 SYDVKM. CDR3 DNA: TGTGCCAGCAGTCCTAGCGGTCTTGCAGATACGCAGTATTTT. Protein: CASSPSGLADTQYF.

The chain is built from TRBV25-1 and TRBJ2-1; perhaps TRBD2 as D (6 bases). V lost 6 bases to trimming and J lost 0 bases, with 15 bases between them. CDR3 length: 16 residues. CDR1 MGHDK and CDR2 SYGVNS come from the germline V gene. The CDR3 DNA reads as TGTGCCAGCAGCCATAACCGGGACTCCTCCTACAATGAGCAGTTCTTC. It yields the protein CASSHNRDSSYNEQFF.

CDR3 region: CAISSGQGARDTQYF. The DNA of the CDR3 is TGTGCCATCAGTTCAGGACAGGGGGCCAGAGATACGCAGTATTTT. The rearrangement joins TRBV10-3 to TRBJ2-3, with 11 bases lining up with TRBD1. From germline, CDR1 is ENHRY and CDR2 SYGVKD. The CDR3 is made up of 15 amino acids. The V segment lost 5 bases and the J segment 5 bases; nucleotides outside the gene matches: 6.

The chain has TRBV15 and TRBJ2-3; TRBD2 aligns across 7 bases. The CDR3 is 19 amino acids. Germline assignment: CDR1 LNHNV and CDR2 YYDKDF (reference sequence). V lost 0 bases to trimming and J lost 3 bases; unmatched junction nucleotides: 15. Written as DNA, the CDR3 is TGTGCCACCAGCAGAGAAGTTGGCGCGGAGCGGGGAAGGACAGATACGCAGTATTTT. This sequence encodes CATSREVGAERGRTDTQYF.

The chain combines TRBV6-4 with TRBJ2-1, with TRBD2 matching 12 bases. This CDR3 is built from 15 residues. Germline V gives CDR1 MRHNA, CDR2 SNTAGT. J gave up 3 bases and V 5 bases, and 2 bases lay outside the gene matches. CDR3 residues: CASSRLAGDYNEQFF. CDR3 coding DNA: TGTGCCAGCAGTAGACTAGCGGGAGACTACAATGAGCAGTTCTTC.

CDR3 residues: CASSWSGSGETQYF. The DNA of the CDR3 is TGTGCCAGCAGTTGGAGCGGGAGCGGGGAGACCCAGTACTTC. The genes are TRBV28 and TRBJ2-5; 8 nucleotides match TRBD2. Germline CDR1 is MDHEN and CDR2 is SYDVKM. This CDR3 has 14 amino acids. V lost 4 bases and J lost 5; bases outside the gene matches: 6.

The CDR3 sequence is CASSLFGTSGRTGYNEQFF. CDR3 nucleotide sequence: TGTGCCAGCAGTTTATTCGGTACTAGCGGGAGGACCGGTTACAATGAGCAGTTCTTC. The genes are TRBV28 and TRBJ2-1, with TRBD2 identical over 12 bases. CDR3 length: 19 residues. Looked up from germline, CDR1 is MDHEN and CDR2 is SYDVKM. After removal of 1 base from V and 4 bases from J, the junction contained 11 bases not matched to a gene.

This clone was observed a handful of times. The chain combines TRBV2 with TRBJ1-5; D may be TRBD1 (5 bases). CDR3 length: 14 amino acids. Germline V gene lookup returns CDR1 SNHLY and CDR2 FYNNEI. The V end lost 3 bases, the J end lost 6 bases, and 12 bases lay between the germline ends. The CDR3 reads CASSEGREGQPQHF. The CDR3 coding sequence is TGTGCCAGCAGTGAGGGCAGGGAGGGTCAGCCCCAGCATTTT.

This clone was seen a few times. The rearrangement joins TRBV28 to TRBJ1-1; D might be TRBD1 (5 bases). This CDR3 is built from 13 residues. The germline CDR1 and CDR2 sequences are MDHEN and SYDVKM. The V and J ends lost 7 bases and 4 bases respectively, with 13 bases between them. The CDR3 sequence is CASIDSLATEAFF. CDR3 sequence (DNA): TGTGCCAGCATTGACAGTTTGGCCACTGAAGCTTTCTTT.

Only a few counts were recorded for this clone. The chain carries TRBV6-2 or TRBV6-3 and TRBJ2-3, with 7 bases fitting TRBD1. V lost 2 bases, J lost 2 bases, and 4 bases stayed unmatched. Germline CDR1 reads MNHEY; CDR2 reads SVGEGT. CDR3 size: 15 residues. The CDR3 DNA sequence: TGTGCCAGCAGTTACCCGGGACAGTACACAGATACGCAGTATTTT. Its protein product is CASSYPGQYTDTQYF.

A few counts support this clone. The chain has TRBV27 and TRBJ2-1; D possibly corresponds to TRBD1 (6 bases). This CDR3 is built from 13 residues. The germline V gene has CDR1 MNHEY and CDR2 SMNVEV (reference sequence). V was clipped by 7 bases and J by 9 bases, with 16 bases between them. CDR3 region: CASTTGTSGEQFF. DNA of the CDR3: TGTGCCAGCACCACAGGGACCTCGGGTGAGCAGTTCTTC.

The chain couples TRBV24-1 to TRBJ2-1, with 9 bases lining up with TRBD2. The CDR3 covers 16 residues. Unmatched junction bases numbered 9, after V lost 3 bases and J lost 7 bases. From germline, CDR1 is KGHDR and CDR2 SFDVKD. The CDR3 region is CATSDPLAGTGNEQFF. The CDR3 DNA reads TGTGCCACCAGTGATCCCCTAGCGGGGACTGGGAATGAGCAGTTCTTC.

The genes are TRBV9 and TRBJ2-5, with D perhaps TRBD1 (6 bases). V gave up 3 bases and J gave up 1 base, with 7 bases separating them. The CDR3 runs to 13 residues. CDR1 SGDLS and CDR2 YYNGEE come from the germline V gene. CDR3 region: CASSADSQETQYF. For the CDR3, the DNA is TGTGCCAGCAGCGCGGACAGCCAAGAGACCCAGTACTTC.

The chain has TRBV2 and TRBJ2-1; tentative D call: TRBD2 (6 bases). Germline CDR1 and CDR2: SNHLY and FYNNEI. CDR3 size: 12 residues. Trimming stripped 4 bases from V and 8 bases from J, with 9 bases between. In DNA form, the CDR3 reads TGTGCCAGCAGTGGGGGACTTGATGAGCAGTTCTTC. It codes for CASSGGLDEQFF.